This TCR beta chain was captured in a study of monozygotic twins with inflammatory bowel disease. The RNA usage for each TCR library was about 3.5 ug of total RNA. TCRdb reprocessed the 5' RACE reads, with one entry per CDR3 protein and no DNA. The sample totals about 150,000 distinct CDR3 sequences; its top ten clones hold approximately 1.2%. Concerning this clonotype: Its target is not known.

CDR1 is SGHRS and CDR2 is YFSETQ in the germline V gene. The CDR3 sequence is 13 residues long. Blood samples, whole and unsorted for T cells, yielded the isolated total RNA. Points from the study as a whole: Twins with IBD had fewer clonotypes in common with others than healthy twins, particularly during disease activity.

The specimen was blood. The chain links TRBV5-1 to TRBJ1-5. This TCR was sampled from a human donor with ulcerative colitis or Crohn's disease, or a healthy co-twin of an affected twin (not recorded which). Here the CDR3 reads CASSLGLRRPQHF.